The 4 T cell receptor beta chains below all came from one sample that was sequenced in a study of blood T cell repertoires in COVID-19. The method was immunoSEQ multiplex PCR; TCRdb's version includes in-frame clones alone and lacks a portion of them. The sample records roughly 330,000 clones, roughly 85% being singletons. Sequencing used PBMCs or T cells enriched from blood (not recorded which). Receptor source: a woman aged 25 to 39 who had recovered from COVID-19.

This chain connects TRBV12-3 or TRBV12-4 to TRBJ1-3; D is ambiguous. With 6 bases removed from V and 4 bases from J, the gap between germline ends came to 10 bases. The CDR3 covers 13 residues. The chain's CDR3 is CASSRGWGNTIYF. DNA for the CDR3: TGTGCCAGCAGCCGGGGATGGGGAAACACCATATATTTT.

The J gene is TRBJ1-2, the V gene TRBV4-3; 8 bases are shared with TRBD1. Germline V gene data show CDR1 as LGHNA and CDR2 as YSLEER. The junction had 8 bases not matched to a gene; V was cut back by 3 bases and J by 8 bases. The CDR3 runs 14 residues. The CDR3: CASSHYRGDRGYTF. The CDR3 nucleotides are TGCGCCAGCAGCCACTACAGGGGGGATCGGGGCTACACCTTC.

This rearrangement joins TRBV27 to TRBJ2-7; no clear D. Deletions cut 5 bases from V and 4 bases from J, with 15 bases between. Germline V lookup: CDR1 MNHEY, CDR2 SMNVEV (reference sequence). The CDR3 is 14 amino acids. The CDR3 nucleotides read TGTGCCAGCAGTCCCGGCCCTAGTGGTTACGAGCAGTACTTC. Translating it yields CASSPGPSGYEQYF.

The V call is TRBV6-2 or TRBV6-3, the J call TRBJ1-2, with D perhaps TRBD1 (5 bases). There are 14 residues in the CDR3. Germline V gives CDR1 MNHEY, CDR2 SVGEGT. The V and J ends lost 0 bases and 4 bases respectively, with 9 bases between them. The CDR3 region is CASSYSGQTYGYTF. CDR3 bases: TGTGCCAGCAGTTACTCGGGGCAGACCTATGGCTACACCTTC.